This TCR beta chain was retrieved from a study of blood T cell repertoires in COVID-19. Looking at the study overall: From the United States, Italy and Spain came samples of acute and convalescent COVID-19. Sources were T cells, B-cell-depleted T cells, or PBMCs; the material itself was cDNA or gDNA.

Using immunoSEQ multiplex PCR, the repertoire was profiled, and TCRdb retains in-frame clones only, with some absent. This sample has more than 150,000 clones; approximately 90% occur once, and the top ten carry around 0.53%. This CDR3 comprises 16 residues. Unmatched junction bases numbered 5, after V lost 0 bases and J lost 7 bases. Per the germline V gene, CDR1 is KGHSY and CDR2 is FQNENV. The clonotype comes from a man aged 45 to 65 with acute or convalescent COVID-19. The chain uses TRBV16 and TRBJ2-1; TRBD2 matches at 11 bases. Sequencing used peripheral blood. The CDR3: CASSQSALAGVNEQFF. The CDR3 DNA reads as TGTGCCAGCAGCCAATCTGCACTAGCGGGAGTTAATGAGCAGTTCTTC.